The T cell receptor (beta chain) under discussion was sequenced for a study of T cell changes during pregnancy in multiple sclerosis (dated by TCRdb to 2018 to 2020). The study in broad terms: The study examined how the T cell repertoire changed over the course of pregnancy in women with multiple sclerosis.

Library generation was performed with the immunoSEQ multiplex PCR assay. TCRdb stores this immuneACCESS table with in-frame sequences only. Part of the clones is absent; in the studies checked, under half of the shortfall reflects unresolved V genes, and no reason is known for the rest. This sample has about 100,000 clones in its table, and 92% of those were observed once. In total, the top ten clones hold just under 2% of the sample. The CDR3, from cysteine to phenylalanine, totals 16 residues. The read is trimmed to its CDR3 DNA, 48 bases read in frame from base 1. The germline V gene specifies MDHEN as CDR1 and SYDVKM as CDR2. V has 5 bases trimmed and J has 0 bases trimmed; junction bases matching no gene number 6. With regard to this clone: The antigen it binds to is not known. Within one base of it there is no much larger clone, and no base qualities were kept.

The material sequenced was peripheral blood, taken after pregnancy. The chain is assembled from TRBV28 and TRBJ1-5, with 8 junctional bases fitting TRBD1. This TCR was recovered from a female donor with multiple sclerosis, enrolled in a pregnancy study. The CDR3: CASSPLTGGSNQPQHF. The DNA sequence follows: TGTGCCAGCAGTCCTCTAACAGGGGGTAGCAATCAGCCCCAGCATTTT.